This TCR beta chain came from a study of T cell changes during pregnancy in multiple sclerosis. The assay was immunoSEQ multiplex PCR, and TCRdb's table has in-frame clones only and misses some. The sample lists about 100,000 clones, 80% to 95% occurring once. The CDR3 has 15 amino acids. Germline assignment: CDR1 MGHRA and CDR2 YSYEKL. With 2 bases removed from V and 6 bases from J, the gap between germline ends came to 16 bases. The receptor's source is a female donor in good health, enrolled as a control in a pregnancy study. Sequences were derived from peripheral blood, sampled in the third trimester of pregnancy. V gene TRBV4-1 combines with J gene TRBJ1-2; no definite D call. In DNA, the CDR3 is TGCGCCAGCAGCCAACATGGATTGTCGAGGGATGGCTACACCTTC. Residues: CASSQHGLSRDGYTF.